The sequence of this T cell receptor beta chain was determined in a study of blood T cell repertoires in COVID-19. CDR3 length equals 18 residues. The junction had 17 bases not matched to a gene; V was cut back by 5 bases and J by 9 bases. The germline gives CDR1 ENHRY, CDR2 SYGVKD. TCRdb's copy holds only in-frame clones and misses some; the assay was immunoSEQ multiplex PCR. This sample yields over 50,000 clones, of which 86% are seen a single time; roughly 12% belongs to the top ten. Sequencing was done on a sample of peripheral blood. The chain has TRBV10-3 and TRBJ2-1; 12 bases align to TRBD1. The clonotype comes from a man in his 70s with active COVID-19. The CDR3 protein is CAISRLVAPGQGAAEQFF. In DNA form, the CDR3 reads TGTGCCATCAGTCGGCTGGTCGCCCCGGGACAGGGGGCTGCTGAGCAGTTCTTC.